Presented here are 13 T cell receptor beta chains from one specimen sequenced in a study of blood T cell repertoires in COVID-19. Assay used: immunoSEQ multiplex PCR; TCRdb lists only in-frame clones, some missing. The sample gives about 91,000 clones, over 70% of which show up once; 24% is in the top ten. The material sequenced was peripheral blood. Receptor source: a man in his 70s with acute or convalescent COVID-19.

CDR3 protein: CASSPRITSGADTDTQYF. The DNA of the CDR3 is TGCGCCAGCAGCCCGCGAATTACTAGCGGGGCCGACACAGATACGCAGTATTTT. The rearrangement joins TRBV5-1 to TRBJ2-3, with 10 bases lining up with TRBD2. V trimming: 4 bases; J trimming: 2 bases; junction bases outside the gene matches: 13. This CDR3 contains 18 residues. The germline CDR1 and CDR2 sequences are SGHRS and YFSETQ.

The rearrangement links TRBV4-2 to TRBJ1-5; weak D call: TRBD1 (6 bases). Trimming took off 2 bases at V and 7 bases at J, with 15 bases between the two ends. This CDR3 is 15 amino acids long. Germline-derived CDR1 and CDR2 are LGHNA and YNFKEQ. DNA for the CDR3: TGTGCCAGCAGCCAAAATGACAGGCTATACCAGCCCCAGCATTTT. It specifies CASSQNDRLYQPQHF.

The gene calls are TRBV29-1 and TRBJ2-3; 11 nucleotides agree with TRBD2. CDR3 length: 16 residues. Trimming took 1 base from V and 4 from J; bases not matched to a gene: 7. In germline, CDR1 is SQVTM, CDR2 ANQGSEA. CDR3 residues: CSVEAIAGGRSDTQYF. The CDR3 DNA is TGCAGCGTTGAAGCGATAGCGGGAGGGCGATCAGATACGCAGTATTTT.

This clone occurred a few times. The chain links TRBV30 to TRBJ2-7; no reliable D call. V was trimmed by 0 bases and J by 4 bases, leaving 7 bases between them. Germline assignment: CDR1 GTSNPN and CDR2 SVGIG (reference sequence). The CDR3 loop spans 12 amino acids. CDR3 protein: CAWSVPGYEQYF. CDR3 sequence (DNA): TGTGCCTGGAGTGTACCCGGTTACGAGCAGTACTTC. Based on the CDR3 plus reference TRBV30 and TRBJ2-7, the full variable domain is SQTIHQWPATLVQPVGSPLSLECTVEGTSNPNLYWYRQAAGRGLQLLFYSVGIGQISSEVPQNLSASRPQDRQFILSSKKLLLSDSGFYLCAWSVPGYEQYFGPGTRLTVT.

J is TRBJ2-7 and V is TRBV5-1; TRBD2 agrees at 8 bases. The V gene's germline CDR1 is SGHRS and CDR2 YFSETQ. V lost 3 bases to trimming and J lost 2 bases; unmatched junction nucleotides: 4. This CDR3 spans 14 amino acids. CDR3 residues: CASSSSGSPYEQYF. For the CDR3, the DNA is TGCGCCAGCAGCTCAAGCGGGAGTCCCTACGAGCAGTACTTC.

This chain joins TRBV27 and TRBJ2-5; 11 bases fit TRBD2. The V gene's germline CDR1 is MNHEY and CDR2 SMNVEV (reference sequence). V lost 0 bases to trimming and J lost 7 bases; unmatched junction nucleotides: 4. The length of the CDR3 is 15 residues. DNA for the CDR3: TGTGCCAGCAGTTTATCGATTAGCGGGAGGGTGACCCAGTACTTC. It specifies CASSLSISGRVTQYF.

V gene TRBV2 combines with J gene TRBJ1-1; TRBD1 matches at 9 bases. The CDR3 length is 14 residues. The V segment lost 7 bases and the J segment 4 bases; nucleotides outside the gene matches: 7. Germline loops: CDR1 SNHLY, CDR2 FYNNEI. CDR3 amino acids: CASTGQGFFTEAFF. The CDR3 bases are TGTGCCAGCACAGGACAGGGGTTTTTCACTGAAGCTTTCTTT.

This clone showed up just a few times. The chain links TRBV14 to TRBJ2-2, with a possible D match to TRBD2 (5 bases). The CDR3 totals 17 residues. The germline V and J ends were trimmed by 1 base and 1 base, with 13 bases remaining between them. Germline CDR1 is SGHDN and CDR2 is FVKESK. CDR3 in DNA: TGTGCCAGCAGCCAAGCCCTCGGGGTATGGAACACCGGGGAGCTGTTTTTT. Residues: CASSQALGVWNTGELFF.

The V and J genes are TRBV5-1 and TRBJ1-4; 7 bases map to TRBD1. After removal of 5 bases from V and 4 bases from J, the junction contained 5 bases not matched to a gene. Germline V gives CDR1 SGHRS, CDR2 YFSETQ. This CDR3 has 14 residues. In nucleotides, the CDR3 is TGCGCCAGCAGTCGGGACAGAAATAATGAAAAACTGTTTTTT. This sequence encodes CASSRDRNNEKLFF.

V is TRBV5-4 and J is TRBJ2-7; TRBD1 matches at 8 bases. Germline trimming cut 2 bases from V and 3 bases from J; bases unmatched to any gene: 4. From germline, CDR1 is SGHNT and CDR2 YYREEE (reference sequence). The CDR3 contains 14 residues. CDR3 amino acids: CASSFRDRLYEQYF. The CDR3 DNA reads TGTGCCAGCAGCTTCCGGGACAGGCTCTACGAGCAGTACTTC.

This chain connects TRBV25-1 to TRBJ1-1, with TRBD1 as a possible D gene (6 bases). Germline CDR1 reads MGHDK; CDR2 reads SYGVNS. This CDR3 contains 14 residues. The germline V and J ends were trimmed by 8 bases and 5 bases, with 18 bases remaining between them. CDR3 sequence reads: CASQRAGEMTEAFF. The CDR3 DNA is TGTGCCAGCCAGAGGGCAGGGGAAATGACTGAAGCTTTCTTT.

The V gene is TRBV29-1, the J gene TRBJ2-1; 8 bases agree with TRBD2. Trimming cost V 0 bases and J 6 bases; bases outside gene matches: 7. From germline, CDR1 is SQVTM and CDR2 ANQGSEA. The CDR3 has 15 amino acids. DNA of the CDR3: TGCAGCGTTGAAGACTCAGCGGGAGATCTCAATGAGCAGTTCTTC. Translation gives CSVEDSAGDLNEQFF.

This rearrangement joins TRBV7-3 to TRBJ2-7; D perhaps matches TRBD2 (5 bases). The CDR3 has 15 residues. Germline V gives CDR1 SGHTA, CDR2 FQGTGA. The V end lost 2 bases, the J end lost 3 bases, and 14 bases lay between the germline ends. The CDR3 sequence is CASSLSSGLGYEQYF. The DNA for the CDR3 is TGTGCCAGCAGCTTATCCAGCGGACTGGGCTACGAGCAGTACTTC.